This entry lists 2 T cell receptor beta chains sequenced from one sample in a study of post-analysis software for immune sequencing data. The study, taken as a whole, reports: Included in a set of about 5 TRBV segments more frequent in patients than controls were TRBV5-6, TRBV5-1 and TRBV20-1.

Unique-molecular-identifier-tagged TCR beta cDNA libraries were used. TCRdb reprocessed the PCR reads via MiXCR and lists one record per CDR3 protein. The table includes a few hundred thousand distinct CDR3 sequences, less than 35% detected once. These receptors are not linked to any known antigen. Sequencing input: blood. The source of these receptors is a girl aged 5-17 years with multiple sclerosis.

As regards this clonotype: A clone one base away is much larger, so this may be a read error. The chain combines TRBV5-8 with TRBJ1-5; D unresolved. Per the germline V gene, CDR1 is SGHTS and CDR2 is YDEGEE. The CDR3 length is 12 residues. V lost 4 bases and J lost 3, with 5 bases in between. The CDR3 DNA reads as TGTGCCAGCAGCGCCTACAATCAGCCCCAGCATTTT. Translating it yields CASSAYNQPQHF.

The chain carries TRBV29-1 and TRBJ2-7; D is ambiguous. The CDR3 has 13 amino acids. Germline V lookup: CDR1 SQVTM, CDR2 ANQGSEA. The V and J ends lost 4 bases and 2 bases respectively, with 12 bases between them. CDR3 bases: TGCAGCGTTGGGGCTAACCCCCCCTACGAGCAGTACTTC. Its protein is CSVGANPPYEQYF.